This T cell receptor beta chain comes out of a study of T cell changes during pregnancy in multiple sclerosis (dated by TCRdb to between 2017 and 2020). Study-level background: Changes in the T cell repertoire over the course of pregnancy were examined in this study in women with multiple sclerosis.

Concerning this clone: Its antigen is not yet known. It has no much larger one-base neighbor in the sample; base qualities were not kept.

The library was made by the immunoSEQ multiplex PCR assay. TCRdb obtained this table from immuneACCESS and retained in-frame rearrangements with V and J assigned. These tables miss some clones; where compared with another copy, unresolved V genes account for less than half of the shortfall, and the remainder is unexplained. In all, the sample holds roughly 89,000 clones, and about 94% of those were seen once. The leading ten clones occupy 2.2% of the sample. The CDR3 holds 14 amino acids from the cysteine to the phenylalanine. Just the 42-base CDR3 DNA is kept, in frame starting at base 1. From a lookup of the germline V gene (reference sequence), CDR1 and CDR2 are MNHEY and SMNVEV. Between the V and J ends, shortened by 7 bases and 0 bases respectively, the junction contains 13 bases.

The sample was peripheral blood, taken in the third trimester of pregnancy. Here the chain combines TRBV27 and TRBJ2-7, with the D gene uncertain. The receptor comes from a female donor with multiple sclerosis, enrolled in a pregnancy study. The nucleotide sequence is TGTGCCAGCATCCTTGCCCTTAGCTCCTACGAGCAGTACTTC. Translated, this gives CASILALSSYEQYF.